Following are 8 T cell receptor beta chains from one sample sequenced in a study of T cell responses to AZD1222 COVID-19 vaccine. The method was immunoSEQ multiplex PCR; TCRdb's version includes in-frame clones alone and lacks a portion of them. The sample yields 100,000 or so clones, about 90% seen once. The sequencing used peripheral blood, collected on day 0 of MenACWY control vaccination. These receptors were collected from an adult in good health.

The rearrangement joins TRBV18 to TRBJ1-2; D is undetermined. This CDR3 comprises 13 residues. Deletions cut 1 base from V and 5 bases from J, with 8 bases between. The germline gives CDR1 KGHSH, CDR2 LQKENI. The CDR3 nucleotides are TGTGCCAGCTCACCACAGGACGAGTATGGCTACACCTTC. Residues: CASSPQDEYGYTF.

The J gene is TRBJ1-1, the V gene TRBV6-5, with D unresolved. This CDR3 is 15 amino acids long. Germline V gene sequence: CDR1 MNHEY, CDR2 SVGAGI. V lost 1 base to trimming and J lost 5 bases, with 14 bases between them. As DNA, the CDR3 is TGTGCCAGCAGTTACTTAGGACGAGGGTTGACTGAAGCTTTCTTT. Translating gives CASSYLGRGLTEAFF.

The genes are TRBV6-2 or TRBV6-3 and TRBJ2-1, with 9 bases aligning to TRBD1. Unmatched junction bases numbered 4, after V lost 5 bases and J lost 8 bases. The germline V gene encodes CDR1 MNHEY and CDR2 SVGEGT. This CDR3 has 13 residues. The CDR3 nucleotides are TGTGCCAGCAGTGGGACAGGGTGGGATGAGCAGTTCTTC. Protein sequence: CASSGTGWDEQFF.

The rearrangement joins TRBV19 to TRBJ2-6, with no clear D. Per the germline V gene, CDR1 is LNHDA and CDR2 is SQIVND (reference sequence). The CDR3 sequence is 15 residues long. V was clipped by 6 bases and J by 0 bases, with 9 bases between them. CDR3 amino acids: CASRDRVSGANVLTF. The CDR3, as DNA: TGTGCCAGTAGGGATCGGGTCTCTGGGGCCAACGTCCTGACTTTC.

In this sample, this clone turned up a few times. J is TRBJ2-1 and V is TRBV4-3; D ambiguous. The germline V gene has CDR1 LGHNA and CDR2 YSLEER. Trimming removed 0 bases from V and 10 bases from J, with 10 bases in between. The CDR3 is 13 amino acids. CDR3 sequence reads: CASSQEGWEEQFF. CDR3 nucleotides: TGCGCCAGCAGCCAAGAAGGATGGGAAGAGCAGTTCTTC.

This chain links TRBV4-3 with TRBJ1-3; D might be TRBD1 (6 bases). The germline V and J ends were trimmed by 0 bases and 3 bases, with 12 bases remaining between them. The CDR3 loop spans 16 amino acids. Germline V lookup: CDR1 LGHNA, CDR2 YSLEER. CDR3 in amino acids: CASSQEGRGFGNTIYF. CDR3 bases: TGCGCCAGCAGCCAAGAGGGCAGGGGATTTGGAAACACCATATATTTT.

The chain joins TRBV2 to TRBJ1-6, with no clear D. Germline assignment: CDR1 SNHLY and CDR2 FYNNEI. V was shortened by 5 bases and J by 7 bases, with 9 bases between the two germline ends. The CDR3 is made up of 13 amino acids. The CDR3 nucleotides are TGTGCCAGCAGTTGGACGGTAAATTCACCCCTCCACTTT. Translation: CASSWTVNSPLHF.

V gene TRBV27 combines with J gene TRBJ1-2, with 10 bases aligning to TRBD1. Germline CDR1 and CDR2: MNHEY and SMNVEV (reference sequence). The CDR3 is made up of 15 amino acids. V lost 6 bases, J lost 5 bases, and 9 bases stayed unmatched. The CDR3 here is CASRRRQGAGYGYTF. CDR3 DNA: TGTGCCAGCAGAAGAAGACAGGGGGCTGGGTATGGCTACACCTTC.